The clone carrying this T cell receptor beta chain was picked up one time. The antigen is unknown. Method: immunoSEQ multiplex PCR; TCRdb's copy keeps in-frame clones and lacks some. The top ten hold roughly an eighth of the sample, which has 81,000 or so clones, 90% to 95% seen once. The data are from a study of OX40 agonist ivuxolimab in advanced cancers. Study-wide background: Patients receiving dose escalation had hepatocellular carcinoma, melanoma, renal cell or head and neck cancer. Having had anti-PD-1, anti-PD-L1 or anti-CTLA-4 therapy before was allowed, and about 42% had some. General study results and limits: Fewer expanded clones were found on average in CD4+ than in CD8+ T cells.

Per germline, CDR1 SGHTS and CDR2 YDEGEE. V shed 6 bases and J shed 9 bases, with 7 bases lying between them. This CDR3 is built from 9 residues. The starting material was CD4+ or CD8+ T cells sorted from blood, obtained in a trial of the OX40 agonist ivuxolimab. The receptor's source is an adult with an advanced solid tumor such as melanoma, head and neck, liver or kidney cancer. The rearrangement uses TRBV5-8 and TRBJ2-7; D not resolved. The CDR3 nucleotides read TGTGCCAGCACCCGCGGGCAGTACTTC. Its translation: CASTRGQYF.